A single T cell receptor beta chain is shown here with its context. Profiling relied on immunoSEQ multiplex PCR, and the TCRdb table lists in-frame clones only, not all of them. The sample consists of roughly 50,000 clones, about 91% of them appearing once. These data originate in a study of blood T cell repertoires in COVID-19. About the study: Some COVID-19 samples were acute and others convalescent; all came from the United States, Italy and Spain.

This CDR3 has 17 residues. V lost 0 bases and J lost 4; bases outside the gene matches: 10. J is TRBJ2-7 and V is TRBV5-3, with 10 bases lining up with TRBD1. TRBV5-3 is assigned to the ORF class and has an uncertain function. The receptor's source is a man in his fifties with active COVID-19. Sequences were obtained from peripheral blood. The CDR3 bases are TGTGCCAGAAGCTTGGGGGTTGTACGACAGGGGGCGTACGAGCAGTACTTC. Its protein product is CARSLGVVRQGAYEQYF.